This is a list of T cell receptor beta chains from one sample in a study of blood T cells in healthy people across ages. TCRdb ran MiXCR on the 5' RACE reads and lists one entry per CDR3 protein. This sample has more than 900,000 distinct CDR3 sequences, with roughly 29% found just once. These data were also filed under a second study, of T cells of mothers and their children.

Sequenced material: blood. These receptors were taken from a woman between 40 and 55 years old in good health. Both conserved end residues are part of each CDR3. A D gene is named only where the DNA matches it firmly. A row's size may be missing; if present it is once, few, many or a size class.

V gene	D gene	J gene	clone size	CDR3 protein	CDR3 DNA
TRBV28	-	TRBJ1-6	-	CASSFYRDNSPLHF	TGTGCCAGCAGTTTCTACAGGGATAATTCACCCCTCCACTTT
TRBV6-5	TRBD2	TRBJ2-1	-	CASSYIAGAYNEQFF	TGTGCCAGCAGTTACATAGCGGGGGCCTACAATGAGCAGTTCTTC
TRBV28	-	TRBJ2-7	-	CASTLPGTPSYEQYF	TGTGCCAGCACCCTACCGGGGACGCCGTCCTACGAGCAGTACTTC
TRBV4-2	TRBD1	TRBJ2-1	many	CASSQVGTGYEQFF	TGTGCCAGCAGCCAAGTAGGGACAGGGTATGAGCAGTTCTTC
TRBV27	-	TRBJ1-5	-	CASSYQGPNQPQHF	TGTGCCAGCAGTTACCAGGGCCCCAATCAGCCCCAGCATTTT
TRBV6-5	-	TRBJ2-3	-	CASTLPTDTQYF	TGTGCCAGCACGCTCCCCACAGATACGCAGTATTTT
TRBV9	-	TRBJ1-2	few	CASSVDLRRNYGYTF	TGTGCCAGCAGCGTAGATCTCCGTCGTAACTATGGCTACACCTTC
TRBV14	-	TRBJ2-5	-	CASSHPVGGKNEQYF	TGTGCCAGCAGCCACCCCGTTGGAGGGAAAAATGAGCAGTACTTC
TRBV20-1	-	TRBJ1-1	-	CSGWLNTEAFF	TGCAGTGGTTGGCTGAACACTGAAGCTTTCTTT
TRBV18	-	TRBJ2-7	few	CASSPREYEQYF	TGTGCCAGCTCCCCAAGGGAGTACGAGCAGTACTTC
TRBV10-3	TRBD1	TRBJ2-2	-	CASGGQGNTGELFF	TGTGCCTCTGGGGGACAGGGAAACACCGGGGAGCTGTTTTTT
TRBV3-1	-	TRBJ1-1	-	CASSQLSGSEAFF	TGTGCCAGCAGCCAACTTTCGGGCTCCGAAGCTTTCTTT
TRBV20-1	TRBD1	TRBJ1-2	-	CSARERVDRVGYTF	TGCAGTGCTAGAGAGAGAGTGGACAGGGTCGGCTACACCTTC
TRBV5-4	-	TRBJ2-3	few	CASSLAGRDTRYF	TGTGCCAGCAGCTTGGCCGGGAGAGATACGCGGTATTTT
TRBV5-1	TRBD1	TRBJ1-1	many	CASSLGQGTTEAFF	TGCGCCAGCAGCTTGGGACAGGGAACCACTGAAGCTTTCTTT
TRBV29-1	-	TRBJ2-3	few	CRHTLTPGASTDTQYF	TGCAGACACACACTCACCCCAGGGGCGAGCACAGATACGCAGTATTTT
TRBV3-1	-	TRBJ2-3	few	CASSQVGHTQYF	TGTGCCAGCAGCCAAGTTGGACATACGCAGTATTTT
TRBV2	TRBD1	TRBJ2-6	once	CASSPKGQINSGANVLTF	TGTGCCAGCAGCCCCAAGGGACAGATCAACTCTGGGGCCAACGTCCTGACTTTC
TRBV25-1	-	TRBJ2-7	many	CASSESGGLSYEQYF	TGTGCCAGCAGTGAATCTGGGGGGCTCTCCTACGAGCAGTACTTC
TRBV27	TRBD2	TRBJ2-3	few	CASRSSGGVSTDTQYF	TGTGCCAGCAGAAGTAGCGGGGGAGTCAGCACAGATACGCAGTATTTT
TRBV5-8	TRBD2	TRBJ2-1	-	CASTGGVVQNEQFF	TGTGCCAGCACCGGGGGGGTCGTCCAGAATGAGCAGTTCTTC
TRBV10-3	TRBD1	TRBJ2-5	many	CAISERQGAETQYF	TGTGCCATCAGTGAGCGACAGGGTGCGGAGACCCAGTACTTC
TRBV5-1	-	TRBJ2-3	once	CASSWVGFTTDTQYF	TGCGCCAGCAGCTGGGTCGGGTTCACCACAGATACGCAGTATTTT
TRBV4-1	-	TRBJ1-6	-	CASSQVKALGSPPHF	TGCGCCAGCAGCCAAGTCAAGGCCTTGGGTTCACCCCCCCACTTT
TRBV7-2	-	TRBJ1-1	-	CASSTREGGEAFF	TGTGCCAGCAGCACCCGTGAGGGCGGTGAAGCTTTCTTT
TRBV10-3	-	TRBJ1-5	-	CATWDRGRGNQPQHF	TGTGCCACATGGGACCGGGGAAGAGGCAATCAGCCCCAGCATTTT
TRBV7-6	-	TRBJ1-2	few	CASSSGLDTYGYTF	TGTGCCAGCAGCTCCGGACTGGATACGTATGGCTACACCTTC
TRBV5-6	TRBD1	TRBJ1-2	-	CASSAGTDAPNYGYTF	TGTGCCAGCAGCGCCGGGACAGACGCCCCTAACTATGGCTACACCTTC
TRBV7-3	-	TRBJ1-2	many	CASSPGLGYGYTF	TGTGCCAGCAGCCCGGGACTCGGTTATGGCTACACCTTC